This TCR beta chain is drawn from a study of T-cell memory formation after mild COVID-19. In the study overall: TCR clusters largely stayed donor specific. Study-wide results and caveats: Among clones contracting day 15 to 85, CD4/CD8 was balanced, whereas later expanders leaned CD4+.

TCRdb re-called the 5' RACE reads with MiXCR, one entry per CDR3 protein. Of about 140,000 distinct CDR3 sequences in the sample, 25% were seen once. This clonotype was found a few times. Its target is not known. The CDR3 is 13 residues long. The V gene lost 10 bases and the J gene lost 0 bases, with 11 bases spanning the gap. V gene TRBV12-3 or TRBV12-4 combines with J gene TRBJ2-3; D remains ambiguous. The TCR sequence derives from an adult woman who had mild COVID-19 (a few samples of this study predate the infection). Cell type and time point are not known. Material for sequencing was PBMCs or a T cell subset sorted from them (not recorded which). The CDR3, as DNA: TGTGCCACTAGGGATTCTAGCACAGATACGCAGTATTTT. Translated, it gives CATRDSSTDTQYF.